The entry below describes one T cell receptor beta chain. The sample belongs to a study of CD8 T cells in Susac syndrome. Negative isolation was used for CD8+ and CD4+ T cells and FACS enrichment for TEMRA cells. CDR1 and CDR2 from the germline V gene are GTSNPN and SVGIG (reference sequence). This CDR3 contains 16 residues. V was shortened by 5 bases and J by 1 base, with 18 bases between the two germline ends. With random hexamers, roughly 0.5 to 1 ug RNA was reverse transcribed. Amplification of the TCR beta CDR3 was carried out by immunoSEQ multiplex PCR, which spanned a total of 54 Vbeta and 13 Jbeta segments. TCRdb redid the calling of the immunoSEQ multiplex PCR reads with MiXCR, one entry per CDR3 protein. This table holds around 270,000 distinct CDR3 sequences, about 82% found once.

The clonotype comes from a human donor with multiple sclerosis. Sequencing was performed on CD8+ T cells from PBMCs. The chain carries TRBV30 and TRBJ2-1; D possibly corresponds to TRBD2 (5 bases). In nucleotides, the CDR3 is TGTGCCTGGGCTCCAGCGGTTGCTTCTTCCTACAATGAGCAGTTCTTC. Translation: CAWAPAVASSYNEQFF.